Listed below are T cell receptor beta chains from one sample, sequenced in a study of T-cell reconstitution after alpha-beta-depleted transplantation in children. From the PCR reads, TCRdb called clonotypes with MiXCR, one entry per CDR3 protein. The sample consists of around 380,000 distinct CDR3 sequences, approximately 10% of them appearing once. Sequenced material: PBMCs from the stem cell graft donor, taken from the stem cell graft. Every receptor here comes from a human donor who donated a stem cell graft to a child with acute myeloid leukemia. CDR3s include the opening cysteine and the closing phenylalanine or tryptophan. Fields, in order: V gene, J gene, clone size, D gene, CDR3 protein, CDR3 DNA. The D gene is left open where the match is weak. For some rows the clone size is stated as once, few or many, or as a class when expanded; others skip it.

TRBV18,TRBJ2-3,few,-,CASFSGNTDTQYF,TGTGCCAGCTTTTCCGGAAACACAGATACGCAGTATTTT
TRBV3-1,TRBJ1-5,-,-,CASSRKDSNQPQHF,TGTGCCAGCAGTCGAAAGGATAGCAATCAGCCCCAGCATTTT
TRBV4-2,TRBJ2-2,-,TRBD2,CASSRVREATGELFF,TGTGCCAGCAGCCGAGTCCGGGAGGCCACCGGGGAGCTGTTTTTT
TRBV7-2,TRBJ2-7,few,TRBD1,CASSPQGVLAYEQYF,TGTGCCAGCAGCCCTCAGGGGGTGCTAGCCTACGAGCAGTACTTC
TRBV4-2,TRBJ2-5,many,-,CASSQDVGYQETQYF,TGTGCCAGCAGCCAAGATGTGGGGTACCAAGAGACCCAGTACTTC
TRBV20-1,TRBJ2-7,-,-,CSAEQSSRSLEQYF,TGCAGTGCCGAGCAGTCTAGTAGGTCCCTCGAGCAGTACTTC
TRBV5-1,TRBJ2-7,-,-,CASSLEAVTLYEQYF,TGCGCCAGCAGCTTAGAGGCGGTGACTTTGTACGAGCAGTACTTC
TRBV4-1,TRBJ2-3,few,TRBD2,CASSPMGGSDTQYF,TGCGCCAGCAGCCCCATGGGGGGGTCAGATACGCAGTATTTT
TRBV7-3,TRBJ2-3,-,-,CASSPGPGWDTQYF,TGTGCCAGCAGCCCTGGCCCAGGGTGGGATACGCAGTATTTT
TRBV10-3,TRBJ2-3,many,TRBD1,CAISEGTGGIDTQYF,TGTGCCATCAGTGAGGGGACAGGGGGTATAGATACGCAGTATTTT
TRBV2,TRBJ2-5,-,TRBD1,CASTSQGGQETQYF,TGTGCCAGCACCTCACAGGGGGGCCAAGAGACCCAGTACTTC
TRBV7-2,TRBJ2-4,-,-,CASTLTGAKNIQYF,TGTGCCAGCACTTTAACAGGGGCCAAAAACATTCAGTACTTC
TRBV6-2/TRBV6-3,TRBJ2-4,few,TRBD2,CASRPRTSGSEGNIQYF,TGTGCCAGCAGACCCCGGACTAGCGGGAGCGAGGGGAACATTCAGTACTTC
TRBV5-5,TRBJ2-2,few,-,CASSLSPSTNTGELFF,TGTGCCAGCAGCTTGAGCCCCTCCACGAACACCGGGGAGCTGTTTTTT
TRBV5-6,TRBJ1-2,many,-,CASSLGVYGYTF,TGTGCCAGCAGCTTGGGCGTCTATGGCTACACCTTC
TRBV12-3/TRBV12-4,TRBJ1-2,-,-,CASSKTGRGGYTF,TGTGCCAGCAGTAAAACAGGGAGGGGTGGCTACACCTTC
TRBV12-3/TRBV12-4,TRBJ2-7,-,TRBD2,CASSLSTGGGEQYF,TGTGCCAGCAGTTTATCTACGGGAGGGGGCGAGCAGTACTTC
TRBV7-2,TRBJ2-1,many,-,CASSFIGQAVLFF,TGTGCCAGCAGCTTTATCGGGCAGGCGGTCTTGTTCTTC
TRBV7-9,TRBJ2-2,-,-,CASSLVSGTGELFF,TGTGCCAGCAGCTTAGTATCCGGAACCGGGGAGCTGTTTTTT
TRBV29-1,TRBJ2-1,-,-,CSVDVGVTYNEQFF,TGCAGCGTTGATGTCGGCGTTACCTACAATGAGCAGTTCTTC
TRBV10-3,TRBJ2-2,many,TRBD2,CATRTSGGTGELFF,TGTGCCACCCGGACTAGCGGGGGCACCGGGGAGCTGTTTTTT
TRBV6-2/TRBV6-3,TRBJ2-6,few,-,CASRDIQGTGANVLTF,TGTGCCAGCAGAGACATTCAGGGTACAGGGGCCAACGTCCTGACTTTC
TRBV2,TRBJ1-4,-,-,CASTDRDTDEKLFF,TGTGCCAGCACTGACCGTGACACAGATGAAAAACTGTTTTTT
TRBV6-1,TRBJ2-3,-,TRBD2,CASKISGGGDTQYF,TGTGCCAGCAAAATAAGCGGCGGGGGAGATACGCAGTATTTT
TRBV29-1,TRBJ2-5,many,-,CSVDLQGETQYF,TGCAGCGTTGATTTACAGGGAGAGACCCAGTACTTC
TRBV7-6,TRBJ2-3,-,TRBD2,CASSSNPSGLAGHTDTQYF,TGTGCCAGCAGCTCGAACCCCTCGGGACTAGCGGGGCACACAGATACGCAGTATTTT
TRBV5-1,TRBJ2-5,-,-,CASSLFIAGEGETQYF,TGCGCCAGCAGCTTGTTTATAGCAGGGGAGGGGGAGACCCAGTACTTC
TRBV6-5,TRBJ2-5,many,-,CASSYSVRETQYF,TGTGCCAGCAGTTACTCGGTGAGGGAGACCCAGTACTTC
TRBV12-3/TRBV12-4,TRBJ1-3,-,TRBD1,CASSPGQRINTIYF,TGTGCCAGCAGCCCGGGACAGCGGATAAACACCATATATTTT
TRBV6-1,TRBJ1-5,-,-,CASSVSRGGNQPQHF,TGTGCCAGCAGTGTCTCCAGGGGCGGAAATCAGCCCCAGCATTTT
TRBV6-1,TRBJ2-1,few,-,CASSSQIAVSDNEQFF,TGTGCCAGCAGCTCCCAGATCGCGGTCTCGGACAATGAGCAGTTCTTC
TRBV6-5,TRBJ1-2,-,-,CASSSDALGGYTF,TGTGCCAGCAGTTCCGACGCACTCGGGGGCTACACCTTC